This TCR beta chain is from a study of graft-versus-host responses after intestinal transplantation. The wider study: The transplants performed in recipients were multivisceral, liver-intestinal, or isolated intestinal. Findings of the study overall: Early post-transplant HvG declines were associated with peak circulating GvH clone levels. The presence of high graft-versus-host to host-versus-graft clonal ratios in allografts characterized patients with graft-donor T cell macrochimerism.

After mixed lymphocyte reaction, dividing CD4+ and CD8+ responder T cells were sorted. Sequencing was performed with immunoSEQ multiplex PCR; in TCRdb, only in-frame clones are kept and a portion is missing. The table has approximately 4,300 clones, roughly 21% seen once. Germline values: CDR1 SNHLY, CDR2 FYNNEI. The germline V and J ends were trimmed by 6 bases and 3 bases, with 11 bases remaining between them. This CDR3 has 13 amino acids. The source material was alloreactive CD4+ T cells from a mixed lymphocyte reaction culture, sampled before transplantation. Subset of the sample: CFSE-low proliferating T cells sorted from approximately 6-day pre-transplant mixed lymphocyte reaction (GvH or HvG direction). The chain carries TRBV2 and TRBJ1-2; a weak D match, TRBD1 (6 bases). The clonotype originates from a human patient who was an organ donor for intestinal transplantation. The DNA for the CDR3 is TGTGCCAGCAGCCAACAGGGAGACTATGGCTACACCTTC. This gives the protein CASSQQGDYGYTF.